This TCR beta chain was identified during a study of cytomegalovirus exposure and HLA in healthy donors listed by TCRdb under 2017. General notes on the study: An earlier analysis of several hundred of the donors reported 276 Gb of sequence data and 95 million to 120 million unique TCR beta sequences obtained from 150 million to 200 million T cells. An early release covering about 600 HLA-typed donors comprised about 310 gigabases of sequencing data and some 79 million unique TCR sequences. Of the roughly 410 genotyped donors, roughly 80% were placed in the genetic ancestry cluster associated with self-reported Caucasian donors. The study was designed to test whether signatures of past pathogen exposure could be identified by cataloging public T cell receptors. The study used immunosequencing to profile the T cell repertoires of some 600 subjects and linked those repertoires to cytomegalovirus serostatus. A separate validation cohort of over 95 different subjects was used in addition to the roughly 620-subject first cohort. To predict cytomegalovirus infection status, the study brought together high-throughput TCR immunosequencing, statistical association of individual TCRs with disease status, and machine learning. A later analysis re-examined previously published TCR beta repertoires from several hundred donors and added high-resolution HLA genotyping to investigate patterns of TCR occurrence. In the later analysis, no new phenotypic data were used to find candidate immune exposures; instead, reliance was placed on TCR beta sequences and their occurrence across donors. An earlier analysis of 587 of the donors used high-throughput TCR beta sequencing to judge whether each TCR beta V gene segment behaved as functional or pseudogenic. Donor age, sex, ethnicity and CMV serostatus were compiled together with the repertoire data. A later genetic analysis took genome-wide SNP genotypes for about 65% of the 666 donors and used that subset as a discovery cohort. All discovery cohort repertoires had been generated on a single sequencing platform. Both class I and class II loci were covered by HLA typing, at four-digit resolution. Typing coverage varied by locus: about 620-640 donors for A, B, C, DRB1 and DQB1; 522 for DQA1; approximately 610 for DPA1; 400 to 480 for DPB1. Roughly 5 DR-DQ haplotypes were handled as single units for association and clustering, since linkage in the cohort was strong. On average, 235,054 unique TCR beta nucleotide sequences were sequenced per donor among some 430 genotyped donors of the cohort, with roughly 18% of those sequences being non-productive.

This clone was seen only a few times. Which antigen it targets is not known. One end of the junction varies from germline; a read error may be responsible. The cohort consisted of 600 to 700 healthy bone marrow donors. At the time of sampling, all cohort members were nominally healthy, though unrecorded immune exposures were likely present. The donor tested CMV seropositive and was one of the 289 seropositive cohort members. Each donor provided a peripheral blood sample, and peripheral blood mononuclear cells were used for TCR beta sequencing. Genomic DNA extraction from the blood cell samples was performed with the Qiagen DNeasy Blood Extraction Kit. What the work shows at the level of the full study, not this receptor alone: Linkage disequilibrium might explain the correlated functional status among segregating V segments, but an unknown experimental factor could not be excluded. A later analysis found that most CMV-associated TCR beta chains appeared HLA-restricted, with HLA associations seemingly driven largely by CMV exposure. In a later analysis, 16,951 TCR beta sequences were associated with specific HLA alleles at a false discovery rate of 0.05. A later genetic analysis associated a missense DCLRE1C variant with V-gene and J-gene trimming of TCR beta chains, and an independent cohort replicated the association. The 87-base-pair reads could not distinguish some IMGT-functional V segments, including TRBV6-2 and TRBV6-3, so those segments were excluded. While some public TCRs were present in many individuals, most TCR sequences turned up only very rarely across donors. HLA typing was unavailable for some donors at each locus, so association tests used only the typed subset. In the study, 150 to 200 TCR beta chains were listed as associated with cytomegalovirus. The classifier was reported to diagnose cytomegalovirus status with high specificity and sensitivity in both the original cohort and the validation cohort. When HLA alleles, especially DR and DQ, strongly co-occurred, TCR associations were difficult to assign to individual alleles. In an earlier analysis of some 540 of the donors, most TCR beta V segments appeared in productive rearrangements about 90% or about 30% of the time, broadly matching IMGT annotations. For the cohort, immune exposure information was limited to CMV serostatus. In vitro tests confirmed that a few of the cytomegalovirus-associated TCR beta chains recognize cytomegalovirus antigens. A later genetic analysis reported fewer N-insertions in productive TCRs among donors in an Asian-associated ancestry cluster than the roughly 670-donor mean. Several of the top co-occurrence clusters appeared to be linked to parvovirus B19, influenza, CMV and Epstein-Barr virus, according to a later analysis. In a later analysis, the rate of TCR association differed among HLA loci, with DRB1 alleles having the most associated TCRs and HLA-C alleles having the fewest. In a later analysis, HLA-associated TCR beta chains showed more clonal expansion and lower generation probabilities than non-associated chains that were equally common. A cluster of highly shared sequence variants was judged likely to represent a technical artifact of the sequencing pipeline. A further reported finding was that TCR beta sequences accurately predicted the HLA-A and HLA-B alleles for most subjects in the first cohort. It was suggested by the authors that the approach could potentially be generalized to other disease states and immunological phenotypes. This cohort had only TCR beta chains sequenced, and the lack of alpha or paired-chain data limited which features could be detected. About 17 rarely observed V segments, including chromosome 9 orphons, were excluded from the earlier analysis of a few hundred of the donors because counts were too low. Roughly uniform sequencing depth across donors was assumed in presence/absence analyses, although this assumption may not hold.

Library prep was done by the immunoSEQ multiplex PCR assay. For the multiplex PCR, a mixture combining 60 forward primers for TCR Vbeta segments and 13 reverse primers for TCR Jbeta segments was used. Amplification of the CDR3 region of rearranged TCR beta genes was performed with a multiplex PCR assay on genomic DNA. The amplified TCR beta libraries were sequenced on the Illumina HiSeq System as 87-base-pair reads. Per the source publication's procedure: A later analysis counted about 80 million unique TCR beta chains across the 700 or so repertoires, and 9 million to 14 million of these chains were shared by at least two donors. A nearest-neighbor algorithm error-corrected the raw reads and collapsed the reads into unique sequences, merging closely related sequences to remove PCR and sequencing errors. V, D and J gene segments were assigned by aligning CDR3 sequences to IMGT reference sequences. For a sequence to be retained, a match of at least six nucleotides to both a V gene segment and a J gene segment was required. A rearrangement was called productive if the CDR3 had no stop codons and remained in frame with V and J, and every other rearrangement was called non-productive. CDR3 was defined by IMGT convention, running from the second conserved V-encoded cysteine to the conserved J-encoded phenylalanine. The earlier analysis of approximately 590 of the donors excluded any sequence lacking an unambiguous match to a single V gene segment. An earlier analysis of several hundred of the donors classified V segments as functional when productive rearrangements were above 56.7% and as segregating when the standard deviation between donors was above 5%. A statistical classification framework was built to diagnose cytomegalovirus status from the catalog of TCR beta chain sequences. In a later analysis, V and J genes were assigned by comparing TCR nucleotide sequences against IMGT/GENE-DB human TR gene sequences. A later analysis assigned CDR3 sequences and most-parsimonious VDJ recombination scenarios with the TCRdist pipeline. In a later analysis, each TCR beta chain was defined by its CDR3 amino acid sequence together with its V-gene family, and reads without a unique V-gene family were excluded. A later analysis removed 592 highly shared, low-generation-probability nucleotide sequences to deal with suspected cross-contamination and a sequencing artifact. In a later analysis, a clonal expansion index for each public chain was calculated from normalized within-repertoire ranks of inferred template counts. In a later analysis, generation probabilities were computed with a VDJ recombination model fitted to out-of-frame rearrangements, and the resulting probabilities were checked against IGoR. Hypergeometric tests were used in a later analysis to score TCR-TCR, TCR-HLA and TCR-CMV co-occurrence, with a repertoire-size bias correction applied to the TCR pairs. In a later analysis, false discovery rates were estimated by permuting HLA or CMV assignments 20 times. A later analysis grouped co-occurring TCRs with DBSCAN, adding TCRdist sequence similarity when clustering within HLA-allele-positive subsets. Repertoires with fewer than 30,000 or more than 120,000 public chains were left out of co-occurrence clustering, as were five repertoires with anomalous nucleotide sharing. The table comes from immuneACCESS by way of TCRdb, which keeps in-frame sequences with V and J called. Part of the clones is missing from these tables; in studies checked, under half for an unresolved V gene and the rest for unknown reasons. The V and J calls and the clone size are those of that table, but D and trimming were determined from the DNA. For this sample there are about 120,000 clones; about 80% appear just once. The top ten clonotypes cover about 29% of the sample.

The CDR3 numbers 13 residues from cysteine through phenylalanine. Of the read, only the CDR3 DNA is kept; its 39 bases are in frame from base 1. The CDR1 and CDR2 encoded by the germline V gene are SQVTM and ANQGSEA. Sequences were obtained from PBMCs. The V and J segments used are TRBV29-1 and TRBJ2-5; 7 bases in between match TRBD2. This receptor was taken from a man aged 60 to 69 in good health and CMV-seropositive. The nucleotide sequence is given as TGTCATGCGTCGGGGGGATACCAAGAGACCCAGTACTTC. Translated, it reads CHASGGYQETQYF. The full variable domain, completed from the reference TRBV29-1 and TRBJ2-5 proteins outside the CDR3, reads SAVISQKPSRDICQRGTSLTIQCQVDSQVTMMFWYRQQPGQSLTLIATANQGSEATYESGFVIDKFPISRPNLTFSTLTVSNMSPEDSSIYLCHASGGYQETQYFGPGTRLLVL.